Listed here are 7 T cell receptor beta chains from one sample, sequenced in a study of vaccination and CD4 T cells after COVID-19. Regarding treatment: roughly nine-day PBMC culture with coronavirus spike peptide pools or control peptides (ViraFEST assay). Cultured CD4+ T cell DNA was sequenced using the Oncomine TCR Beta short-read assay. TCRdb ran MiXCR on the PCR reads and lists one entry per CDR3 protein. The table records over 10,000 distinct CDR3 sequences, less than 80% of them present only once. These receptors are not linked to any known antigen. Sequencing was carried out using CD4+ T cells from blood, cultured in vitro. The receptors were gathered from a human donor who had recovered from COVID-19.

The table lists this clonotype with a few counts. The rearrangement uses TRBV7-2 and TRBJ1-6; D not certain. Trimming left V 3 bases short and J 9 bases short, with 6 bases between. Germline CDR1 SGHTA, CDR2 FQGNSA. This CDR3 comprises 12 residues. CDR3 nucleotides: TGTGCCAGCAGCTTGGGCTTTTCACCCCTCCACTTT. Translated: CASSLGFSPLHF.

The chain joins TRBV20-1 to TRBJ1-1; possibly TRBD1 for D (5 bases). The V gene's germline CDR1 is DFQATT and CDR2 SNEGSKA (reference sequence). V lost 1 base and J lost 1, with 16 bases in between. The CDR3 consists of 16 residues. This CDR3 reads CSARGQGAVRNTEAFF. The CDR3 coding sequence is TGCAGTGCTAGAGGGCAGGGAGCCGTTCGGAACACTGAAGCTTTCTTT.

This clonotype was picked up one time. This sequence joins TRBV28 and TRBJ1-2; D remains unclear. Trimming removed 6 bases from V and 6 bases from J, with 14 bases in between. The germline CDR1 and CDR2 sequences are MDHEN and SYDVKM. This CDR3 is 13 amino acids long. The CDR3 region has the DNA TGTGCCAGCAGCAACGACCTAGGCGATGGCTACACCTTC. Its protein is CASSNDLGDGYTF.

The rearrangement links TRBV10-1 to TRBJ1-6, with TRBD1 as a possible D gene (5 bases). The germline V and J ends were trimmed by 1 base and 9 bases, with 13 bases remaining between them. The CDR3 runs 15 residues. The germline V gene has CDR1 WNHNN and CDR2 SYGVQD (reference sequence). This chain's CDR3 is CASSEFREVTSPLHF. CDR3 DNA sequence: TGCGCCAGCAGTGAGTTCAGGGAAGTGACTTCACCCCTCCACTTT.

This clonotype has a single count. CDR3 bases: TGTGCCAGCAGCCGGATGGGACAGAACACTGAAGCTTTCTTT. This gives the protein CASSRMGQNTEAFF. This chain links TRBV7-6 with TRBJ1-1; D may be TRBD1 (6 bases). CDR3 length equals 14 residues. Germline CDR1 reads SGHVS; CDR2 reads FNYEAQ. Trimming removed 5 bases at V and 1 base at J, with 11 bases between.

The chain joins TRBV25-1 to TRBJ1-2; D might be TRBD1 (5 bases). The V end lost 7 bases, the J end lost 4 bases, and 13 bases lay between the germline ends. This CDR3 is 13 amino acids long. The germline V gene has CDR1 MGHDK and CDR2 SYGVNS. The CDR3: CASIRDGLYGYTF. CDR3 nucleotide sequence: TGTGCCAGCATCCGGGACGGCCTCTATGGCTACACCTTC.

Here the CDR3 reads CSVDGPSGRKTQYF. Here the CDR3 DNA reads TGCAGTGTCGACGGGCCTAGCGGGAGAAAGACCCAGTACTTC. This chain connects TRBV20-1 to TRBJ2-5; 10 nucleotides line up with TRBD2. The CDR3 consists of 14 residues. J was trimmed by 6 bases and V by 7 bases; bases with no gene match: 11. CDR1 and CDR2 from the germline V gene are DFQATT and SNEGSKA (reference sequence).